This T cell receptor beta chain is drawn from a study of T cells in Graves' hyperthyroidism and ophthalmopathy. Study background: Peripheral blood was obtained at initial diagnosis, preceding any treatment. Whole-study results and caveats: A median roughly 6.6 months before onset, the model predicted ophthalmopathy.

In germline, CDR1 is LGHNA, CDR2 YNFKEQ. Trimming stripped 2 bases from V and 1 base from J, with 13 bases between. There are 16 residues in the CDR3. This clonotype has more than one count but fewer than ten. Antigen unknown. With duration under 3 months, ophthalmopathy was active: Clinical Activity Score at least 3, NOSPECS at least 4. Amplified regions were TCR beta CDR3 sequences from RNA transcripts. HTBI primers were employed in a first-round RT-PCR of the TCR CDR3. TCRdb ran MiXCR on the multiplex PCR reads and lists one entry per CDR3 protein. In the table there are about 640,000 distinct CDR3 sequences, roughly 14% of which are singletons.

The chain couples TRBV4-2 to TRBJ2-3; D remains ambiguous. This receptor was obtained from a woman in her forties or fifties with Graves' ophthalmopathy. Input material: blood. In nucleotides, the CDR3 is TGTGCCAGCAGCCAACTAGAAGGTAGTCGCACAGATACGCAGTATTTT. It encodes CASSQLEGSRTDTQYF.